The table lists the clone carrying this T cell receptor (beta chain) with a few counts. The target antigen is unknown. These data originate in a study of cytomegalovirus exposure and HLA in healthy donors. Study-wide context: The 95 to 150 validation repertoires used the same platform as the roughly 670 first-cohort repertoires, a later analysis reported.

Sequencing used immunoSEQ multiplex PCR; TCRdb keeps in-frame clones, though not all of them. The table lists 150,000 to 200,000 clones, around 84% of them singletons. Study-wide findings and caveats: According to the study, 160 or so TCR beta chains were cytomegalovirus-associated. Despite most TCR sequences being rare, some public TCRs occurred in many donors. Specific recognition of CMV antigens was confirmed in vitro for three chains (all CMV-associated).

From germline, CDR1 is SQVTM and CDR2 ANQGSEA. J was trimmed by 0 bases and V by 7 bases; bases with no gene match: 5. The CDR3 length is 13 residues. This chain connects TRBV29-1 to TRBJ1-2; 7 nucleotides agree with TRBD1. The sequenced sample consisted of PBMCs. The sequence was obtained from a man between 18 and 35 years old in good health and CMV-seropositive. The CDR3 bases are TGCAGCGCTCGGGACAGTCCTAACTATGGCTACACCTTC. Protein sequence: CSARDSPNYGYTF.